This T cell receptor (beta chain) was sequenced for a study of shared clonotypes between healthy human individuals. Notes on the study in general: Around 4.9% of naive CD4 clonotypes were shared across four donors.

CD45RO negativity and positive selection for CCR7 defined naive CD8 cells, a population that excluded terminally differentiated effector memory CD45RA+ cells. A remark on this clone: What it recognizes is unknown.

Running of the assay took place at deep level. Per the authors' pipeline: ImmunoSEQ gave junction-only sequences without quality scores, so filtering differed. Produced via immunoSEQ multiplex PCR; TCRdb's table is partial and in-frame only. Clonal size and the V and J genes are those of that table, whereas D and trimming came from the DNA. The table lists about 2.1 million clones, 80% to 95% of them singletons. Germline lookup yields CDR1 SEHNR and CDR2 FQNEAQ (reference sequence). The CDR3 runs 15 residues. Trimming at V came to 5 bases and at J to 4 bases, leaving 10 bases not matched to a gene. The sample was naive CD8+ T cells from PBMCs. The rearrangement uses TRBV7-9 and TRBJ1-1, with TRBD1 matching over 7 bases. This TCR derives from a man in his late teens or twenties in good health. Some clones in this sample may be carry-over from other donors' samples. CDR3 loop: CASSPTTGVGTEAFF. CDR3 bases: TGTGCCAGCAGCCCAACTACAGGGGTGGGCACTGAAGCTTTCTTT.